Presented here are 27 T cell receptor beta chains from one specimen sequenced in a study of response to subunit inactivated influenza vaccine. TCRdb analysed the RT-PCR reads with MiXCR anew, one entry per CDR3 protein. The repertoire holds 150,000 to 200,000 distinct CDR3 sequences, approximately 12% seen once, with around 28% in the top ten. The sample was also linked to a second study, of T cells expressing NK-cell markers. Per that study: Researchers built TCR beta cDNA using 5'RACE template switching with UMIs.

Sequences were derived from CD8+ T cells sorted from PBMCs, sampled roughly 12 days after vaccination. The receptors here all came from a man aged 45-65 years who received an inactivated influenza vaccine.

The chain has TRBV13 and TRBJ1-3; unclear D gene. The CDR3 has 14 residues. CDR1 and CDR2 (germline): PRHDT, FYEKMQ (reference sequence). Trimming pared 4 bases from V and 0 bases from J, leaving 7 bases between. In DNA, the CDR3 is TGTGCCAGCAGCTACCGGGGCTCTGGAAACACCATATATTTT. Protein product: CASSYRGSGNTIYF.

The chain combines TRBV13 with TRBJ2-1, with 8 bases that match TRBD2. This CDR3 has 15 amino acids. V shed 3 bases, J shed 6 bases, and the junction held 7 bases outside the gene matches. Germline V gene data show CDR1 as PRHDT and CDR2 as FYEKMQ (reference sequence). The CDR3 DNA is TGTGCCAGCAGCTTTAGCGGGAAGTACCCCAATGAGCAGTTCTTC. Its translation is CASSFSGKYPNEQFF.

The chain joins TRBV30 to TRBJ2-7, with TRBD1 identical over 7 bases. After removal of 0 bases from V and 0 bases from J, the junction contained 2 bases not matched to a gene. The CDR3 runs 14 residues. From germline, CDR1 is GTSNPN and CDR2 SVGIG (reference sequence). CDR3 region: CAWSVTGDSYEQYF. In DNA form, the CDR3 reads TGTGCCTGGAGTGTAACAGGGGACTCCTACGAGCAGTACTTC.

The chain couples TRBV14 to TRBJ2-7, with D perhaps being TRBD1 or TRBD2 (5 bases each). Trimming cost V 4 bases and J 3 bases, with 13 bases left between them. The CDR3 contains 14 residues. From germline, CDR1 is SGHDN and CDR2 FVKESK. This CDR3 reads CASSLLGRGYEQYF. DNA of the CDR3: TGTGCCAGCAGCCTCCTGGGACGGGGCTACGAGCAGTACTTC.

The chain couples TRBV6-2 or TRBV6-3 to TRBJ2-5, with 12 bases lining up with TRBD2. V lost 0 bases to trimming and J lost 4 bases; unmatched junction nucleotides: 0. This CDR3 is built from 15 residues. The germline CDR1 and CDR2 sequences are MNHEY and SVGEGT. CDR3 region: CASSYSTSGGETQYF. CDR3 bases: TGTGCCAGCAGTTACTCGACTAGCGGGGGAGAGACCCAGTACTTC.

This clonotype was seen repeatedly, ten times or more. The chain combines TRBV20-1 with TRBJ2-7; D gene ambiguous. The germline gives CDR1 DFQATT, CDR2 SNEGSKA (reference sequence). Trimming pared 0 bases from V and 3 bases from J, leaving 6 bases between. This CDR3 comprises 12 residues. The CDR3: CSARDVGYEQYF. In nucleotides, the CDR3 is TGCAGTGCTAGAGACGTCGGCTACGAGCAGTACTTC.

The sample holds a few counts of this clonotype. The chain links TRBV11-2 to TRBJ2-1; 12 nucleotides match TRBD2. The germline gives CDR1 SGHAT, CDR2 FQNNGV. V trimming: 2 bases; J trimming: 6 bases; junction bases outside the gene matches: 20. This CDR3 spans 21 amino acids. CDR3 sequence (DNA): TGTGCCAGCAGCTTATACAGGGGAGGACTAGCGGGATTTCGTGGTGGCAATGAGCAGTTCTTC. This sequence encodes CASSLYRGGLAGFRGGNEQFF.

This clonotype has just a few counts. The chain carries TRBV10-3 and TRBJ1-1; TRBD1 might be the D (5 bases). This CDR3 is built from 15 residues. The V gene's germline CDR1 is ENHRY and CDR2 SYGVKD. Deletions cut 3 bases from V and 0 bases from J, with 11 bases between. The CDR3 nucleotides read TGTGCCATCAGTGAACCCGGGACGGTGAACACTGAAGCTTTCTTT. It specifies CAISEPGTVNTEAFF.

V and J are TRBV7-9 and TRBJ2-6; D ambiguous. The CDR3 loop spans 15 amino acids. The V gene's germline CDR1 is SEHNR and CDR2 FQNEAQ (reference sequence). Trimming pared 5 bases from V and 2 bases from J, leaving 10 bases between. CDR3: CASSLIPAGANVLTF. The DNA for the CDR3 is TGTGCCAGCAGCCTTATCCCGGCTGGGGCCAACGTCCTGACTTTC.

The chain carries TRBV6-6 and TRBJ2-1; TRBD2 matches 7 bases. Germline trimming cut 8 bases from V and 5 bases from J; bases unmatched to any gene: 3. This CDR3 comprises 12 residues. The germline CDR1 and CDR2 sequences are MNHNY and SVGAGI (reference sequence). CDR3 protein: CASGGVDNEQFF. The CDR3, as DNA: TGTGCCAGCGGGGGGGTCGACAATGAGCAGTTCTTC.

In its sample, this clonotype was seen a few times. The chain has TRBV28 and TRBJ2-5; D is unclear. CDR3 length: 12 amino acids. The V end lost 6 bases, the J end lost 2 bases, and 7 bases lay between the germline ends. Germline CDR1 MDHEN, CDR2 SYDVKM. The CDR3 spells CASSQEQETQYF. In DNA form, the CDR3 reads TGTGCCAGCAGCCAGGAGCAAGAGACCCAGTACTTC.

This clonotype occurred a few times. This chain uses TRBV4-1 with TRBJ2-6; the D is unclear. The CDR3 runs to 14 residues. Germline CDR1 MGHRA, CDR2 YSYEKL. The V gene lost 1 base and the J gene lost 3 bases, with 4 bases spanning the gap. The CDR3 bases are TGCGCCAGCAGCCAAGTAGATGGGGCCAACGTCCTGACTTTC. It codes for CASSQVDGANVLTF.

This clonotype was detected a few times. The V call is TRBV12-3 or TRBV12-4, the J call TRBJ2-1, with 9 positions matching TRBD2. CDR3 size: 15 residues. With V trimmed by 8 bases and J by 4 bases, 9 bases remained unmatched. CDR3 DNA sequence: TGTGCCAGCTCTATGGGGACTAGCTTTTACAATGAGCAGTTCTTC. Its translation is CASSMGTSFYNEQFF.

The table lists this clonotype with a few counts. The chain has TRBV25-1 and TRBJ2-1; 8 nucleotides agree with TRBD1. The germline gives CDR1 MGHDK, CDR2 SYGVNS. There are 16 residues in the CDR3. The J segment lost 7 bases and the V segment lost 0 bases, leaving 8 bases of the junction unmatched. CDR3 nucleotides: TGTGCCAGCAGTGAATATAGTTCAGGGGGCCAGAATGAGCAGTTCTTC. Translating gives CASSEYSSGGQNEQFF. Supplemented by reference TRBV25-1 and TRBJ2-1, the full variable domain reads EADIYQTPRYLVIGTGKKITLECSQTMGHDKMYWYQQDPGMELHLIHYSYGVNSTEKGDLSSESTVSRIRTEHFPLTLESARPSHTSQYLCASSEYSSGGQNEQFFGPGTRLTVL.

This clonotype was counted a few times. The genes are TRBV7-2 and TRBJ2-3; D is unclear. In germline, CDR1 is SGHTA, CDR2 FQGNSA. The CDR3 has 13 residues. V was shortened by 1 base and J by 4 bases, with 6 bases between the two germline ends. CDR3 loop: CASSLGTPDTQYF. In DNA form, the CDR3 reads TGTGCCAGCAGCTTAGGGACCCCAGATACGCAGTATTTT.

In DNA form, the CDR3 reads TGTGCCAGCAGTACTTGGACAGGTCTATCCTCTGGGGCCAACGTCCTGACTTTC. It specifies CASSTWTGLSSGANVLTF. The rearrangement links TRBV28 to TRBJ2-6; 7 bases align to TRBD1. Germline V gene data show CDR1 as MDHEN and CDR2 as SYDVKM. The CDR3 is 18 residues long. Losses at the gene ends were 5 bases for V and 0 bases for J; bases not matched to a gene: 10.

The V and J genes are TRBV4-1 and TRBJ2-7; either TRBD1 or TRBD2 may supply D (6 bases each). CDR1 MGHRA and CDR2 YSYEKL come from the germline V gene. Trimming removed 3 bases at V and 5 bases at J, with 17 bases between. CDR3 length equals 15 residues. In DNA form, the CDR3 reads TGCGCCAGCAGCCACACTTGGGGGGCGAGCAACGAGCAGTACTTC. Amino acid sequence: CASSHTWGASNEQYF.

This clonotype came up a few times. The V gene is TRBV13, the J gene TRBJ2-1; D possibly corresponds to TRBD1 (5 bases). Deletions cut 3 bases from V and 1 base from J, with 10 bases between. The CDR3 loop spans 15 amino acids. Germline values: CDR1 PRHDT, CDR2 FYEKMQ (reference sequence). The CDR3 nucleotides read TGTGCCAGCAGCTTTTTTCAGGGTTCCTACAATGAGCAGTTCTTC. It codes for CASSFFQGSYNEQFF.

A few counts support this clonotype. The gene calls are TRBV15 and TRBJ2-2, with D possibly being TRBD2 (5 bases). The CDR3 has 16 residues. Germline V lookup: CDR1 LNHNV, CDR2 YYDKDF (reference sequence). Trimming cost V 4 bases and J 0 bases, with 12 bases left between them. CDR3 region: CATSTNVGANTGELFF. CDR3 DNA sequence: TGTGCCACCAGCACAAACGTCGGGGCGAACACCGGGGAGCTGTTTTTT.

The sample holds a few counts of this clonotype. The chain recombines TRBV6-1 with TRBJ1-6, with D maybe TRBD1 (5 bases). CDR1 and CDR2 from the germline V gene are MNHNS and SASEGT. The germline V and J ends were trimmed by 5 bases and 8 bases, with 13 bases remaining between them. The CDR3 contains 14 residues. The CDR3 is CASSLRDGDSPLHF. The CDR3 DNA follows: TGTGCCAGCAGTCTCCGGGACGGTGATTCACCCCTCCACTTT.

The rearrangement links TRBV6-5 to TRBJ1-2, with D unresolved. CDR1 is MNHEY and CDR2 is SVGAGI in the germline V gene. Trimming removed 2 bases from V and 5 bases from J, with 12 bases in between. The CDR3 contains 14 residues. The CDR3 DNA reads TGTGCCAGCAGTTACGCGGGAGGAAATTATGGCTACACCTTC. Its translation: CASSYAGGNYGYTF.

This clonotype came up a few times. This chain joins TRBV28 and TRBJ1-2; 10 bases align to TRBD1. This CDR3 comprises 13 residues. Looked up from germline, CDR1 is MDHEN and CDR2 is SYDVKM. J gave up 8 bases and V 6 bases, and 6 bases lay outside the gene matches. The CDR3 here is CASRSTGGEGYTF. The CDR3 nucleotides read TGTGCCAGCAGGTCGACAGGGGGCGAAGGCTACACCTTC.

This clonotype was observed a handful of times. The chain combines TRBV11-2 with TRBJ2-3; tentative D call: TRBD2 (5 bases). The V end lost 1 base, the J end lost 8 bases, and 7 bases lay between the germline ends. The length of the CDR3 is 12 residues. Germline V gives CDR1 SGHAT, CDR2 FQNNGV. Written as DNA, the CDR3 is TGTGCCAGCAGCTTAGCGGCGGGTACGCAGTATTTT. Its translation is CASSLAAGTQYF. Drawing the rest from reference TRBV11-2 and TRBJ2-3, the complete variable domain is EAGVAQSPRYKIIEKRQSVAFWCNPISGHATLYWYQQILGQGPKLLIQFQNNGVVDDSQLPKDRFSAERLKGVDSTLKIQPAKLEDSAVYLCASSLAAGTQYFGPGTRLTVL.

This clonotype was seen ten or more times. V gene TRBV29-1 combines with J gene TRBJ2-7, with no clear D. The V and J ends lost 0 bases and 5 bases respectively, with 11 bases between them. Germline CDR1 is SQVTM and CDR2 is ANQGSEA. This CDR3 spans 13 amino acids. The CDR3 bases are TGCAGCGTTGAAGAGGTAGGATGGGACGAGCAGTACTTC. This encodes CSVEEVGWDEQYF.

This clonotype has only a few counts. The V and J genes are TRBV7-8 and TRBJ2-7, with D tentatively TRBD1 (5 bases). CDR1 and CDR2 from the germline V gene are SGHVS and FQNEAQ. The CDR3 extends over 14 amino acids. The V and J ends lost 2 bases and 3 bases respectively, with 11 bases between them. For the CDR3, the DNA is TGTGCCAGCAGCTTAAAGGGGCCTTACTACGAGCAGTACTTC. This codes for CASSLKGPYYEQYF.

This clonotype was recorded many times. The chain carries TRBV28 and TRBJ2-7, with D perhaps TRBD1 (6 bases). This CDR3 comprises 15 residues. The V gene's germline CDR1 is MDHEN and CDR2 SYDVKM. The germline V and J ends were trimmed by 6 bases and 1 base, with 16 bases remaining between them. The CDR3 coding sequence is TGTGCCAGCAGAGGAGGACAGTCCGTATCCTACGAGCAGTACTTC. This gives the protein CASRGGQSVSYEQYF.

This clonotype has a count of ten or more. The V gene is TRBV5-1, the J gene TRBJ2-3; D remains unclear. Looked up from germline, CDR1 is SGHRS and CDR2 is YFSETQ. Trimming stripped 5 bases from V and 6 bases from J, with 7 bases between. This CDR3 region has 11 residues. The DNA for the CDR3 is TGCGCCAGCAGAGGTCTGGATACGCAGTATTTT. Encoded protein: CASRGLDTQYF.